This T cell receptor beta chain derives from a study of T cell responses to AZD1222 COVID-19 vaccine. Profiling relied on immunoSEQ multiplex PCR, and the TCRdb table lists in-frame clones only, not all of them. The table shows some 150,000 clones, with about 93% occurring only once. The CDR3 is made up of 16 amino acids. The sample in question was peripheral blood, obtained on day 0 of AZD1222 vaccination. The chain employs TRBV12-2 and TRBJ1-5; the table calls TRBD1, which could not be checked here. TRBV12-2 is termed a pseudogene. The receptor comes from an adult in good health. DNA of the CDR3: TGTGCAAGTCGCTCCACAGGGGTTGATAGCAATCAGCCCCAGCATTTT. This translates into CASRSTGVDSNQPQHF.